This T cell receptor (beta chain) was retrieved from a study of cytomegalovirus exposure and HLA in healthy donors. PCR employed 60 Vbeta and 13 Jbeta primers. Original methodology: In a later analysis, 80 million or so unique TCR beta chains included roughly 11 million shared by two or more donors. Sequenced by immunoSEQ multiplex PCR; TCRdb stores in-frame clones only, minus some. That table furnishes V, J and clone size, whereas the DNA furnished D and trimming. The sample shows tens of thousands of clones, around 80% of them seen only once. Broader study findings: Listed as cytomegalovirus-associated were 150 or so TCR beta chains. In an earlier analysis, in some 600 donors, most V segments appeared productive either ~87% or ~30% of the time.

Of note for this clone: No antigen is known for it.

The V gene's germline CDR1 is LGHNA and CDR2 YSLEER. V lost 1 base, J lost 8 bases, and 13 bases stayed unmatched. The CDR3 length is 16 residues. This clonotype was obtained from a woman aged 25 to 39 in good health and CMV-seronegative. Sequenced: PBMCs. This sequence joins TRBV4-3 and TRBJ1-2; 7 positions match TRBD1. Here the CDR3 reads CASSQVSSLQGKGYTF. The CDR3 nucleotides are TGCGCCAGCAGCCAAGTATCTTCTTTACAGGGGAAAGGCTACACCTTC.